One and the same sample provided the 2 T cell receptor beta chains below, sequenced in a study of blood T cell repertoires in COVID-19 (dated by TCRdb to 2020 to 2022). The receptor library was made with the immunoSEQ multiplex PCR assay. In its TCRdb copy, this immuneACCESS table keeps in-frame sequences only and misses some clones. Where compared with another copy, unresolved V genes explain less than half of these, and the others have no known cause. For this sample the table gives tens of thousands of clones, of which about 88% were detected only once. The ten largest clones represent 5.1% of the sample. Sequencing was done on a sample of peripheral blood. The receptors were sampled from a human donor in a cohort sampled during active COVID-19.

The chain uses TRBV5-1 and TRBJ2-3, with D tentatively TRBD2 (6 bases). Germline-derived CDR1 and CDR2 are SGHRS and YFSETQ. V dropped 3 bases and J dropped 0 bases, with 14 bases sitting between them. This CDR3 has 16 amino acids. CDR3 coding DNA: TGCGCCAGCAGCTCCCTTATGGGGGGAAGCACAGATACGCAGTATTTT. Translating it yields CASSSLMGGSTDTQYF.

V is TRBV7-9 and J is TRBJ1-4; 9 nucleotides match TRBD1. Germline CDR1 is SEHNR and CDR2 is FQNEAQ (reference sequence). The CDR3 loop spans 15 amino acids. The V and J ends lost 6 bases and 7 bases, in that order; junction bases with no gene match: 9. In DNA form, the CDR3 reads TGTGCCAGCAGTTACCCCGGGACAGGGTTTGAAAAACTGTTTTTT. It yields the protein CASSYPGTGFEKLFF. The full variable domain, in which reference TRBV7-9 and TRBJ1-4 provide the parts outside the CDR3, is DTGVSQNPRHKITKRGQNVTFRCDPISEHNRLYWYRQTLGQGPEFLTYFQNEAQLEKSRLLSDRFSAERPKGSFSTLEIQRTEQGDSAMYLCASSYPGTGFEKLFFGSGTQLSVL.